This is a list of T cell receptor beta chains from one sample in a study of OX40 agonist ivuxolimab in advanced cancers. Assay used: immunoSEQ multiplex PCR; TCRdb lists only in-frame clones, some missing. The sample lists about 21,000 clones, about 80% occurring once. Sample: CD4+ or CD8+ T cells sorted from blood, taken in a trial of the OX40 agonist ivuxolimab. The receptors come from an adult with an advanced solid tumor such as melanoma, head and neck, liver or kidney cancer. Both conserved end residues are part of each CDR3. A D gene is named only where the DNA matches it firmly. A clone size is listed for some rows: how often the clone was seen (once, few, many), or a class if it is expanded.

v_call	d_call	clone_size	j_call	cdr3_aa	cdr3_nt
TRBV5-4	TRBD2	-	TRBJ2-5	CASSLEAGVEETQYF	TGTGCCAGCAGCTTGGAGGCGGGAGTGGAAGAGACCCAGTACTTC
TRBV7-2	-	-	TRBJ2-5	CASSLGARRQETQYF	TGTGCCAGCAGCCTAGGTGCCCGGCGACAGGAGACCCAGTACTTC
TRBV11-2	TRBD2	-	TRBJ2-1	CASSPSSGPYNEQFF	TGTGCCAGCAGCCCGTCTAGCGGGCCCTACAATGAGCAGTTCTTC
TRBV5-4	TRBD2	-	TRBJ2-7	CASSYGTSGTHYEQYF	TGTGCCAGCAGCTATGGGACTAGCGGGACTCACTACGAGCAGTACTTC
TRBV6-6	TRBD1	-	TRBJ2-7	CASSAGTGRYEQYF	TGTGCCAGCAGTGCTGGGACAGGGAGGTACGAGCAGTACTTC
TRBV19	TRBD2	-	TRBJ2-7	CASSSLTGGAEQYF	TGTGCCAGTAGTTCACTCACGGGAGGTGCCGAGCAGTACTTC
TRBV2	-	once	TRBJ2-1	CASSEEGFWNEQFF	TGTGCCAGCAGTGAAGAAGGGTTTTGGAATGAGCAGTTCTTC
TRBV18	-	-	TRBJ1-2	CASSGSYGYTF	TGTGCCAGCTCAGGGTCCTATGGCTACACCTTC
TRBV6-6	-	-	TRBJ1-3	CASKGSGNTIYF	TGTGCCAGCAAGGGCTCTGGAAACACCATATATTTT
TRBV5-1	-	-	TRBJ1-6	CASSLAGGGSYNSPLHF	TGCGCCAGCAGCTTGGCTGGGGGAGGCTCCTATAATTCACCCCTCCACTTT
TRBV15	-	-	TRBJ1-1	CATSRDRGLNTEAFF	TGTGCCACCAGCAGAGACAGGGGTTTGAACACTGAAGCTTTCTTT
TRBV12-5	-	-	TRBJ2-2	CASGSGTRSPSNTGELFF	TGTGCTAGTGGATCCGGGACACGCTCTCCTTCGAACACCGGGGAGCTGTTTTTT
TRBV6-5	-	few	TRBJ2-1	CASSQAEGSYNEQFF	TGTGCCAGCAGCCAAGCGGAGGGCTCCTACAATGAGCAGTTCTTC
TRBV9	-	once	TRBJ1-2	CASSGRTYSNYGYTF	TGTGCCAGCAGCGGGAGGACATACTCTAACTATGGCTACACCTTC
TRBV27	TRBD2	-	TRBJ2-7	CASSPARLAGGPYEQYF	TGTGCCAGCAGTCCCGCCCGACTAGCGGGGGGCCCCTACGAGCAGTACTTC
TRBV30	-	-	TRBJ1-6	CAWSEGSSSYNSPLHF	TGTGCCTGGAGCGAGGGCTCTAGCTCCTATAATTCACCCCTCCACTTT
TRBV5-1	TRBD2	once	TRBJ2-5	CASSFGTSQETQYF	TGCGCCAGCAGCTTCGGGACTAGCCAAGAGACCCAGTACTTC
TRBV5-1	TRBD1	-	TRBJ1-4	CASSYQGAGEKLFF	TGCGCCAGCAGTTACCAGGGGGCGGGTGAAAAACTGTTTTTT
TRBV11-2	-	few	TRBJ1-3	CASSSLRQDSGNTIYF	TGTGCCAGCAGCTCCCTTCGACAGGACTCTGGAAACACCATATATTTT
TRBV6-6	TRBD1	-	TRBJ2-4	CASRTDRGENIQYF	TGTGCCAGCAGGACGGACAGGGGCGAAAACATTCAGTACTTC
TRBV2	-	-	TRBJ1-2	CASTPQEIKGYTF	TGTGCCAGCACCCCCCAGGAAATAAAGGGCTACACCTTC
TRBV27	TRBD1	-	TRBJ1-2	CASSLSGTGSGYTF	TGTGCCAGCAGTTTATCTGGGACAGGGAGTGGCTACACCTTC
TRBV28	-	-	TRBJ1-2	CASSSPEVINYGYTF	TGTGCCAGCAGTTCCCCGGAGGTAATTAACTATGGCTACACCTTC
TRBV7-6	-	-	TRBJ1-6	CASSLEWEGRLVNSPLHF	TGTGCCAGCAGCTTAGAGTGGGAGGGGCGGTTAGTTAATTCACCCCTCCACTTT
TRBV5-6	-	-	TRBJ1-2	CASSLERVSGYTF	TGTGCCAGCAGCTTGGAGAGGGTAAGCGGCTACACCTTC
TRBV7-3	TRBD1	once	TRBJ2-1	CASSRHGTGSNEQFF	TGTGCCAGCAGCCGCCATGGGACAGGGTCAAATGAGCAGTTCTTC
TRBV11-1	TRBD1	-	TRBJ2-1	CASSTGVSSYNEQFF	TGTGCCAGCAGCACAGGGGTCAGCTCCTACAATGAGCAGTTCTTC
TRBV25-1	-	-	TRBJ2-1	CASRGQIYNEQFF	TGTGCCAGCAGGGGACAAATCTACAATGAGCAGTTCTTC
TRBV6-5	-	-	TRBJ1-1	CASIGRQMNTEAFF	TGTGCCAGCATAGGTAGGCAGATGAACACTGAAGCTTTCTTT
TRBV5-1	-	-	TRBJ2-5	CASSLGQLLQETQYF	TGCGCCAGCAGCTTAGGACAGCTCCTACAAGAGACCCAGTACTTC
TRBV11-2	TRBD2	few	TRBJ2-1	CASSPGTSGRASYNEQFF	TGTGCCAGCAGCCCCGGGACTAGCGGGAGAGCGTCCTACAATGAGCAGTTCTTC
TRBV30	TRBD1	-	TRBJ1-6	CAWKWDSAGNSPLHF	TGTGCCTGGAAATGGGACAGCGCTGGTAATTCACCCCTCCACTTT
TRBV6-1	TRBD1	-	TRBJ1-5	CASTPDRGLYQPQHF	TGTGCCAGCACTCCGGACAGGGGGCTCTATCAGCCCCAGCATTTT
TRBV14	-	once	TRBJ2-7	CASSQTGQYEQYF	TGTGCCAGCAGCCAAACAGGGCAATACGAGCAGTACTTC
TRBV10-3	TRBD1	-	TRBJ1-5	CAISGQGAASNQPQHF	TGTGCCATCAGTGGACAGGGGGCGGCGAGCAATCAGCCCCAGCATTTT
TRBV5-1	TRBD1	once	TRBJ2-6	CASTRGQGANVLTF	TGCGCCAGCACTAGGGGGCAAGGGGCCAACGTCCTGACTTTC
TRBV4-3	-	-	TRBJ2-4	CASSLDTGSGGNIQYF	TGCGCCAGCAGCCTAGACACGGGTTCTGGGGGCAACATTCAGTACTTC
TRBV5-6	-	once	TRBJ2-3	CASSLRRGVGTDTQYF	TGTGCCAGCAGCTTGCGTAGGGGAGTGGGCACAGATACGCAGTATTTT
TRBV10-1	TRBD1	once	TRBJ2-7	CATRQYRGRYEQYF	TGCGCCACCCGACAGTACAGGGGGCGGTACGAGCAGTACTTC
TRBV2	-	-	TRBJ1-4	CASSVSTVAEKLFF	TGTGCCAGCAGTGTTAGTACTGTTGCTGAAAAACTGTTTTTT
TRBV2	-	-	TRBJ1-2	CASGPGRATTYGYTF	TGTGCCAGCGGGCCGGGACGCGCTACCACTTATGGCTACACCTTC
TRBV5-1	TRBD1	-	TRBJ2-2	CASSFTGDLNTGELFF	TGCGCCAGCAGCTTTACAGGGGATTTGAACACCGGGGAGCTGTTTTTT
TRBV6-5	-	-	TRBJ1-5	CASRKREGRQPQHF	TGTGCCAGCAGAAAAAGGGAAGGAAGGCAGCCCCAGCATTTT
TRBV11-2	TRBD1	-	TRBJ2-6	CASSNPSTGGSGANVLTF	TGTGCCAGCAGCAACCCTTCGACAGGGGGGTCTGGGGCCAACGTCCTGACTTTC
TRBV19	-	-	TRBJ1-2	CASSTQRDSPNYGYTF	TGTGCCAGTAGTACCCAAAGAGACAGTCCTAACTATGGCTACACCTTC
TRBV7-2	-	few	TRBJ2-3	CASSLAGQGSTDTQYF	TGTGCCAGCAGCTTAGCTGGGCAGGGAAGCACAGATACGCAGTATTTT
TRBV11-1	TRBD2	-	TRBJ2-2	CASSFGLAGAGELFF	TGTGCCAGCAGCTTCGGGCTAGCGGGGGCCGGGGAGCTGTTTTTT
TRBV7-2	-	once	TRBJ1-1	CASSPQGTGTEAFF	TGTGCCAGCAGCCCACAGGGTACGGGCACTGAAGCTTTCTTT